This T cell receptor beta chain was documented in a study of response to subunit inactivated influenza vaccine listed by TCRdb under 2018. Regarding the research as a whole: Deep quantitative profiling of the T cell receptor repertoire was used in the study to follow responses to a trivalent subunit inactivated influenza vaccine. What the study reported, not specific to this receptor: The authors suggested that each seasonal influenza vaccination may recruit only a limited number of new T cells.

To note about this clonotype: Its antigen is unknown. No base-level quality is on record; no much larger clone is a single base apart.

CDR1 and CDR2, per the germline V gene, are MDHEN and SYDVKM. V loses 3 bases at its end and J loses 3 bases; junction bases beyond the gene matches: 9. The CDR3 runs 16 residues from the cysteine to the phenylalanine. The kept DNA is CDR3 alone, 48 bases in frame from the first base. To prepare the library, RT-PCR was applied. Instrument on record: Illumina HiSeq 2500. TCRdb reworked the public reads: Q25 trimming with fastp, MiXCR clone assembly, productive beta chains retained. Every distinct CDR3 protein forms one entry, paired with its most common genes and DNA. Here the sample has 800,000 or so distinct CDR3 sequences; around 21% occur a single time. More than 8.5% of the sample goes to the ten largest clones.

Sequences were derived from PBMCs from blood, sampled 4 to 6 days after vaccination. The receptor chain draws on TRBV28 and TRBJ2-7, with 9 central nucleotides matching TRBD2. The sequence was collected from a man aged 50 or older who received an inactivated influenza vaccine. Donor details come from another sample of the same person, matched by shared clones. The CDR3 region reads CASSFPGLALYYEQYF. Read as DNA, the sequence is TGTGCCAGCAGTTTCCCCGGACTAGCGCTATACTACGAGCAGTACTTC.